The clone carrying this TCR beta chain showed up just once. The repertoire was sequenced with immunoSEQ multiplex PCR; TCRdb's copy has only in-frame clones and lacks some. The top ten hold more than 0.25% of the sample, which has tens of thousands of clones, 80% to 95% seen once. V lost 4 bases and J lost 10, with 11 bases in between. This CDR3 contains 11 residues. Germline CDR1 and CDR2: SGHAT and FQNNGV. This entry comes from a study of OX40 agonist ivuxolimab in advanced cancers. Sequences were derived from CD4+ or CD8+ T cells sorted from blood, sampled in a trial of the OX40 agonist ivuxolimab. The genes are TRBV11-2 and TRBJ2-7; D uncertain. The sequence derives from an adult with an advanced solid tumor such as melanoma, head and neck, liver or kidney cancer. CDR3 sequence: CASSSVAFQYV. The CDR3 region has the DNA TGTGCCAGCAGCTCCGTGGCGTTCCAGTACGTC.